This T cell receptor (beta chain) was obtained from a study of early T cells in non-severe SARS-CoV-2 infection. Background on the study: Sequencing input comprised bulk RNA from unsorted whole blood; chain pairing was not available.

TCRdb re-called the 5' RACE reads through MiXCR, storing one row per CDR3 protein. The data show around 82,000 distinct CDR3 sequences, approximately 12% seen once. This CDR3 region has 12 residues. V lost 3 bases and J lost 5, with 10 bases in between. Germline V gene sequence: CDR1 DFQATT, CDR2 SNEGSKA (reference sequence). This clonotype has a count of ten or more. The chain uses TRBV20-1 and TRBJ2-5, with D tentatively TRBD2 (5 bases). Material for sequencing was whole blood. The clonotype was recovered from an adult who was a healthcare worker with PCR-confirmed SARS-CoV-2 infection or an uninfected control (not recorded which). The CDR3: CSARGGRETQYF. The CDR3 nucleotides read TGCAGTGCTAGGGGCGGGCGGGAGACCCAGTACTTC.